This T cell receptor (beta chain) was captured by sequencing in a study of identifying expanded T cells in peripheral blood. This table comes from immunoSEQ multiplex PCR, and its TCRdb copy is limited to in-frame clones, with some not included. The sample lists just over 90,000 clones, 88% occurring once. Per the germline V gene, CDR1 is SGHNT and CDR2 is YYREEE (reference sequence). The CDR3 spans 14 residues. Trimming at V came to 3 bases and at J to 2 bases, leaving 4 bases not matched to a gene. This clonotype was sampled from a person aged 18 to 75 in good health. The sequencing input was blood. The chain links TRBV5-4 to TRBJ2-5; 7 nucleotides line up with TRBD2. The CDR3 bases are TGTGCCAGCAGCTCCCCTAGCGGACAAGAGACCCAGTACTTC. Translated: CASSSPSGQETQYF.